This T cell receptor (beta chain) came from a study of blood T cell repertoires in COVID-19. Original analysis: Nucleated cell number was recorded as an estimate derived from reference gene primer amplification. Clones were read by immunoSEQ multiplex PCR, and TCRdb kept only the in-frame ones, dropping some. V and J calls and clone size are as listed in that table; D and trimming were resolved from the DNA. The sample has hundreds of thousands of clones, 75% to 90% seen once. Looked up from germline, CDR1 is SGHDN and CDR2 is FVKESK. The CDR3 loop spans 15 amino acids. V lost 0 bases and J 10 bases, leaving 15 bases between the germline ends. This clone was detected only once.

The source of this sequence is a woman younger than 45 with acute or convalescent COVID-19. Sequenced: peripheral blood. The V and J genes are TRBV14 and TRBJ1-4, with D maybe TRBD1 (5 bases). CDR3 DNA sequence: TGTGCCAGCAGCCAAGATTGGGGCGGTATGGGAAAACTGTTTTTT. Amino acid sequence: CASSQDWGGMGKLFF.